A single T cell receptor (beta chain) is shown here with its context. Random-hexamer reverse transcription was applied to about 0.45 to 1 ug RNA. The method of amplification for TCR beta CDR3 was immunoSEQ multiplex PCR, covering 54 Vbeta and 13 Jbeta. TCRdb independently ran MiXCR on the immunoSEQ multiplex PCR reads; one entry per CDR3 protein. This sample has around 2,000 distinct CDR3 sequences, with approximately 69% found just once. From germline, CDR1 is DFQATT and CDR2 SNEGSKA (reference sequence). V lost 8 bases to trimming and J lost 2 bases, with 2 bases between them. The CDR3 runs to 9 residues. The sample originates from a study of CD8 T cells in Susac syndrome. Study-wide background: Each patient with Susac syndrome, at the time of blood draw, was therapy-naive, on corticosteroids, or on intravenous immunoglobulin alone.

TEMRA sorting was based on memory subsets that CD27 and CD45RA staining had defined. Sequencing of TCR beta, carried out with a high-throughput approach, was applied to CD8+ and CD4+ T cells from the blood. The study sequenced total CD8+ cells as well as sorted CD8+ TEMRA cells. Sequencing input: CD8+ TEMRA cells from PBMCs. Subset here: FACS-sorted terminally differentiated effector memory CD8+ T cells re-expressing CD45RA (CD8+ TEMRA). The gene calls are TRBV20-1 and TRBJ2-3; no reliable D call. The receptor comes from a human donor with Susac syndrome. The CDR3: CSNTDTQYF. As DNA, the CDR3 is TGCAGTAACACAGATACGCAGTATTTT.